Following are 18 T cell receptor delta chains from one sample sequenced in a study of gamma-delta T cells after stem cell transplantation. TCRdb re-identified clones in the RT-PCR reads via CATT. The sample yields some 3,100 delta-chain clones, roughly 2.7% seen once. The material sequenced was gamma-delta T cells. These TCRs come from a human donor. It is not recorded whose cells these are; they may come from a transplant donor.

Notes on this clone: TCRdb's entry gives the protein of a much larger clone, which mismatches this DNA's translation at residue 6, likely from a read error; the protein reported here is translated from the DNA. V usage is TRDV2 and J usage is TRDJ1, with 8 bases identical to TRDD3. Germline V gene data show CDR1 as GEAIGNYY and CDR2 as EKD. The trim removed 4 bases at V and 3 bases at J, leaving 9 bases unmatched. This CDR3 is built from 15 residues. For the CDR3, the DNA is TGTGCCTGTGAGGGATCGGGGGATATCTCCGATAAACTCATCTTT. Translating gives CACEGSGDISDKLIF.

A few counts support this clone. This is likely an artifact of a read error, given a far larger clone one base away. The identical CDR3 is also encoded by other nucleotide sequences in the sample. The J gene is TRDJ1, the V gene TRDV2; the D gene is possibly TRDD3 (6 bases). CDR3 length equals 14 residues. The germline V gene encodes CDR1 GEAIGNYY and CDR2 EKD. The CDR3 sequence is CACSGIINTDKLIF. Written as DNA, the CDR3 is TGTGCCTGTTCGGGGATCATAAACACTGATAAACTCATCTTT.

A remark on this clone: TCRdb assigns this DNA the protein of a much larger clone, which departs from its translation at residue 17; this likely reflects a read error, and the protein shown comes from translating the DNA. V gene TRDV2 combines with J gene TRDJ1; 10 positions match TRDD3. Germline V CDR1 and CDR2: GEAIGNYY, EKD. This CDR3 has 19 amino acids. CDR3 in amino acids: CACDTLGVLGDWYTDKPIF. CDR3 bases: TGTGCCTGTGACACGCTAGGGGTACTGGGGGATTGGTACACCGATAAACCCATCTTT.

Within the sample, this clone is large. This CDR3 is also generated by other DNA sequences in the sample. CDR3 in amino acids: CACDNLGDTDKLIF. CDR3 coding DNA: TGTGCCTGTGACAATTTGGGGGATACCGATAAACTCATCTTT. The genes are TRDV2 and TRDJ1; the match to TRDD3 covers 8 bases. Looked up from germline, CDR1 is GEAIGNYY and CDR2 is EKD. CDR3 length equals 14 residues. Trimming removed 2 bases from V and 2 bases from J; junction bases left unmatched: 3.

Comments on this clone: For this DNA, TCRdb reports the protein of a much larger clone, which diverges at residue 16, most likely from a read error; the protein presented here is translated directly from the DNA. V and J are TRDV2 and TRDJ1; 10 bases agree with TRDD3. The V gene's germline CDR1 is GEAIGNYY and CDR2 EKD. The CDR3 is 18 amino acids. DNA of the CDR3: TGTGCCTGTGACACTGTACTCGGGGGATACGGGTCCACCGATAAACCCATCTTT. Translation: CACDTVLGGYGSTDKPIF.

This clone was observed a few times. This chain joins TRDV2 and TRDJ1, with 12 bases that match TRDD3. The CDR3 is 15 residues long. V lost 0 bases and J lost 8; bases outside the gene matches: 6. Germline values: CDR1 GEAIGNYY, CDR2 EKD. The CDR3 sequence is CACDTVLGDTGKLIF. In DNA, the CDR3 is TGTGCCTGTGACACCGTACTGGGGGATACCGGCAAACTCATCTTT.

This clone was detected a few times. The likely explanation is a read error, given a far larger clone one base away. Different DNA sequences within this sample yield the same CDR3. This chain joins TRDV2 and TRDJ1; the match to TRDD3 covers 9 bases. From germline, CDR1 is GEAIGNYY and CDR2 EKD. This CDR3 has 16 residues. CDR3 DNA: TGTGCCTGTGACACTCTCCTGGGGGATCGCAACGATAAGCTCATCTTT. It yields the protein CACDTLLGDRNDKLIF.

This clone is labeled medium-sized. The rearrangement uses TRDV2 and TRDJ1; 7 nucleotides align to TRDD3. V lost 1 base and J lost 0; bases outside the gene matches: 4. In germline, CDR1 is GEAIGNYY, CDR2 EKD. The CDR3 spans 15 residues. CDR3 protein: CACDTLGVNTDKLIF. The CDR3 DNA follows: TGTGCCTGTGACACTCTGGGGGTCAACACCGATAAACTCATCTTT.

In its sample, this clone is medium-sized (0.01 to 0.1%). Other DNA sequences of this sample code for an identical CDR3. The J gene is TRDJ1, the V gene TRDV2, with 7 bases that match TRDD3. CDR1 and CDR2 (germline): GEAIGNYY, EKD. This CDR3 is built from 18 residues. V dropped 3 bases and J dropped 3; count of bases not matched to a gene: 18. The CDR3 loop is CACDALSRAGDKADKLIF. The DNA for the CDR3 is TGTGCCTGTGACGCCCTCTCACGGGCTGGGGATAAGGCCGATAAACTCATCTTT.

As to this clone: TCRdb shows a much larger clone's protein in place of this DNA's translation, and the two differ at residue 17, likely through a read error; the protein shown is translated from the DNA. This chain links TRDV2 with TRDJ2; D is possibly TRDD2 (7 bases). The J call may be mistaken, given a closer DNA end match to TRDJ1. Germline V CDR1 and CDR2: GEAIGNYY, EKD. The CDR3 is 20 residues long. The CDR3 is CACDTVPTSGDLPVTDRLIF. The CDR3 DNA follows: TGTGCCTGTGACACCGTTCCTACAAGTGGGGATCTCCCAGTAACCGATAGACTCATCTTT.

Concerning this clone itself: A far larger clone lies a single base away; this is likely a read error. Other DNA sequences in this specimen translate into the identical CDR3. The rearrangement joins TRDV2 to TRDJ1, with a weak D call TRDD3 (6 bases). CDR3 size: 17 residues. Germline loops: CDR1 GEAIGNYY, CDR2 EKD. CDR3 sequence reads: CACDTVVGGGRSDKLIF. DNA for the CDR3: TGTGCCTGCGACACCGTAGTGGGGGGGGGTCGCTCCGATAAACTCATCTTT.

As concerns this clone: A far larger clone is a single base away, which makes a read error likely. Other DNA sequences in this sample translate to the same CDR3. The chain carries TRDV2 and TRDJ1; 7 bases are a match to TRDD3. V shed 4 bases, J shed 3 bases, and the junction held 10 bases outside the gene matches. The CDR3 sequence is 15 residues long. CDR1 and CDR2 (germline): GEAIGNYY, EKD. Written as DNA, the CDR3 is TGTGCCTGTGAGGGATTAGGGGATATCTCCGATAAACTCATCTTT. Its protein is CACEGLGDISDKLIF.

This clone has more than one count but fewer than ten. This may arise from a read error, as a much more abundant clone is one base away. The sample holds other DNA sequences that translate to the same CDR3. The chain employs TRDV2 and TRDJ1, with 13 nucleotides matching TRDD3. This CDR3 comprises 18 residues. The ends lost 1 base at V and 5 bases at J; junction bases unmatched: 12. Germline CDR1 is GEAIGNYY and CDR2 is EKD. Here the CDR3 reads CACDTVLLGDTRTDKLIF. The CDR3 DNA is TGTGCCTGTGACACGGTCTTACTGGGGGATACGCGTACAGATAAACTCATCTTT.

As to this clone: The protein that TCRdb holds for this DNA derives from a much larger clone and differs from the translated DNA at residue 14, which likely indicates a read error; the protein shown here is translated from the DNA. The CDR3 here is CACDTHLPTIRGDCDKLIF. The CDR3 DNA sequence: TGTGCCTGTGACACCCACCTTCCTACAATCCGTGGGGACTGCGATAAACTCATCTTT. This rearrangement joins TRDV2 to TRDJ1, with 9 positions matching TRDD2. Germline values: CDR1 GEAIGNYY, CDR2 EKD. J lost 4 bases, V lost 0 bases, and 17 bases had no gene match. The CDR3 covers 19 residues.

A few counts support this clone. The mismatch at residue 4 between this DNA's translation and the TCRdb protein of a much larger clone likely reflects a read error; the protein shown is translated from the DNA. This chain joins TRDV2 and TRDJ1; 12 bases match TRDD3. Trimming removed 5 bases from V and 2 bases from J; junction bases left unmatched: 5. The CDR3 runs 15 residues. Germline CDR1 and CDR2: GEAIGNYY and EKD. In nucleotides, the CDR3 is TGTGCCTGTGGAGCGCTGGGGGATACGACCGATAAACTCATCTTT. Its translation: CACGALGDTTDKLIF.

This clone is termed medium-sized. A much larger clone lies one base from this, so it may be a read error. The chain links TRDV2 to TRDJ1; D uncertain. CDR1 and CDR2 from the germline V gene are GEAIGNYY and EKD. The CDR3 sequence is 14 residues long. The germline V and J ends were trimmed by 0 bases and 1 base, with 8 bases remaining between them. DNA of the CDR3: TGTGCCTGTGACACCGTTACGACCACCGATAAACTCATCTTT. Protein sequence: CACDTVTTTDKLIF.

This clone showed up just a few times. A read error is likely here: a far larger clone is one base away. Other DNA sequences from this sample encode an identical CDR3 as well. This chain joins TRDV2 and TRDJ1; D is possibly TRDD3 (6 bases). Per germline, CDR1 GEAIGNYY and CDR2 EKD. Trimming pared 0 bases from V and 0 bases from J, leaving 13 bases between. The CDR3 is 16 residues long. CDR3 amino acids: CACDTVGDPYTDKLIF. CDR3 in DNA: TGTGCCTGTGACACCGTAGGGGATCCGTACACCGATAAACTCATCTTT.

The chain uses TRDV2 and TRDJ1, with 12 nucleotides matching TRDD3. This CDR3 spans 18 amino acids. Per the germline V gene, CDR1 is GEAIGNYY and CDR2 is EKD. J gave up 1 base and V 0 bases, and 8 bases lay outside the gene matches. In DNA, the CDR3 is TGTGCCTGTGACACCCAGGGTCTGGGGGATACGCGCACCGATAAACTCATCTTT. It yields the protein CACDTQGLGDTRTDKLIF.